The sequence of this T cell receptor beta chain was determined in a study of cytomegalovirus exposure and HLA in healthy donors. Study-wide points: Researchers counted around 170 TCR beta chains as cytomegalovirus-associated.

Libraries were prepared by immunoSEQ multiplex PCR; TCRdb keeps only in-frame clonotypes and omits some of them. The sample holds about 120,000 clones; 88% are singletons and the top ten take around 2%. A note on this clone: Its antigen is as yet unknown.

Sample: PBMCs. The sequence came from a man younger than 30 in good health and CMV-seronegative.

The CDR3 DNA reads TGTGCCAGCAGTGAATACGGCGGGAACACTGAAGCTTTCTTT. As protein: CASSEYGGNTEAFF. The gene calls are TRBV25-1 and TRBJ1-1; D call uncertain. The germline gives CDR1 MGHDK, CDR2 SYGVNS. Trimming took 0 bases from V and 1 from J, leaving 6 bases between them. The CDR3 loop spans 14 amino acids.